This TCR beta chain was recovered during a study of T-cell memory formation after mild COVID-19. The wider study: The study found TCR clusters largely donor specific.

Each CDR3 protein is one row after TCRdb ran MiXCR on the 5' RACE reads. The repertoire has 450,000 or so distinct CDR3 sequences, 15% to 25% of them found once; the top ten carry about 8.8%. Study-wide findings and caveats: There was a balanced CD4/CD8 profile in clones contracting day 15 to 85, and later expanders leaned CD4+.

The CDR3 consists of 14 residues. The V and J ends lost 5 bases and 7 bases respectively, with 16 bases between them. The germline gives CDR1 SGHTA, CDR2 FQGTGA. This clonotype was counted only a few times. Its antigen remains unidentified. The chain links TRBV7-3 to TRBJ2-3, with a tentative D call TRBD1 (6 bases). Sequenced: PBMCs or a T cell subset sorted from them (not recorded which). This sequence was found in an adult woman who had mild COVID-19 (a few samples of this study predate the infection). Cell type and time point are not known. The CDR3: CASSPGQISYTQYF. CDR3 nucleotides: TGTGCCAGCAGCCCTGGACAGATTTCCTATACGCAGTATTTT.